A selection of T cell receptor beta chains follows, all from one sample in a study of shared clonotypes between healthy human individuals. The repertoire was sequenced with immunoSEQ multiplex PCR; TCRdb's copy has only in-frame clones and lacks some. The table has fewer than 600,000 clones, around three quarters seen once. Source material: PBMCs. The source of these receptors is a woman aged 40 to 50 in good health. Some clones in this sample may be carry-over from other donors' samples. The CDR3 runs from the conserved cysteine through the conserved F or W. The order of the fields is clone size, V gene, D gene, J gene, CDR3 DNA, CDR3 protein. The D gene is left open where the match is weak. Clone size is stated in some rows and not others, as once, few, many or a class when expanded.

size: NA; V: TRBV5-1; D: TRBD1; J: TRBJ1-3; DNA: TGCGCCAGCAGCTTGGGTCGTTTTATCGGACAGGAAGAAGCAAACACCATATATTTT; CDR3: CASSLGRFIGQEEANTIYF
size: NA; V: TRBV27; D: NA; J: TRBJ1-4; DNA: TGTGCCAGCAGTGGACGATGGGGGGAAAAACTGTTTTTT; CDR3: CASSGRWGEKLFF
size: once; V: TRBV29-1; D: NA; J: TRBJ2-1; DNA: TGCAGCGTTGAAGATAGGGCTGGGGGAGGAAAGCAGTTCTTC; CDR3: CSVEDRAGGGKQFF
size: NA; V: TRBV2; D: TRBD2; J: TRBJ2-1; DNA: TGTGCCAGCAGGGGCCATGGGACTAGCGGGAGAAGGTCCTACAATGAGCAGTTCTTC; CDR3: CASRGHGTSGRRSYNEQFF
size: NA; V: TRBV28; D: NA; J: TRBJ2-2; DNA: TGTGCCAGCAGTTTCTGGGGGAGTTACACCGGGGAGCTGTTTTTT; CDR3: CASSFWGSYTGELFF
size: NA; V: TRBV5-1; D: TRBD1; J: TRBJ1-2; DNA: TGCGCCAGCAGCTTAGGACAGGGGGCCGGCTACACCTTC; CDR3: CASSLGQGAGYTF
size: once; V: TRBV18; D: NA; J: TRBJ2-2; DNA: TGTGCCAGCTCACCTCTAGGGACCGGGGAGCTGTTTTTT; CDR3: CASSPLGTGELFF
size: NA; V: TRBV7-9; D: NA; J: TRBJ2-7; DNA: TGTGCCAGCAGCTTAGCGCTCGGGAGTAGCAGCGAGCAGTACTTC; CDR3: CASSLALGSSSEQYF
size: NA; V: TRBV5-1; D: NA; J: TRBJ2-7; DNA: TGCGCCAGCAGGACGGAGGGCCCCAGCTCCTACGAGCAGTACTTC; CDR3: CASRTEGPSSYEQYF
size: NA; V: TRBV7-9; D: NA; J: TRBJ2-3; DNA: TGTGCCAGCAGCTTTGACCTTGGGGCAGATACGCAGTATTTT; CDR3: CASSFDLGADTQYF
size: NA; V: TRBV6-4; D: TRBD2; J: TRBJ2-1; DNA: TGTGCCAGCAGTGAGGGTGGGACTAGCGGGAGTGATGAGCAGTTCTTC; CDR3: CASSEGGTSGSDEQFF
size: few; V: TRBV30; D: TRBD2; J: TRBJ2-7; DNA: TGTGCCTGGAGGGGACTGGGGGGAGGGTCCTACGAGCAGTACTTC; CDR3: CAWRGLGGGSYEQYF
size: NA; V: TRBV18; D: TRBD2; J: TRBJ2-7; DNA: TGTGCCAGCTCAATTAGCGGGACTTCCTACGAGCAGTACTTC; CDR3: CASSISGTSYEQYF
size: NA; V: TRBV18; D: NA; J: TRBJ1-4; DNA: TGTGCCAGCTCACCGCCTACAGGGCGGGGATTTGGAAAACTGTTTTTT; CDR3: CASSPPTGRGFGKLFF
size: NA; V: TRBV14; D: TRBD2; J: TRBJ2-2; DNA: TGTGCCAGCAGCCAAAACTACGGACTAGCGGGAGGGTCAAACACCGGGGAGCTGTTTTTT; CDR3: CASSQNYGLAGGSNTGELFF
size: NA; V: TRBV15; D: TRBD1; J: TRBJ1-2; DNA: TGTGCCACCAGCACGGACAGGGGTAACGGTTACACCTTC; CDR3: CATSTDRGNGYTF
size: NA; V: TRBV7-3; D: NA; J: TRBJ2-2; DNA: TGTGCCAGCAGGCTAAACCCCGGGACGGGGAGCCTCAACACCGGGGAGCTGTTTTTT; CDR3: CASRLNPGTGSLNTGELFF
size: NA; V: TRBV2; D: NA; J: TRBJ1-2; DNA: TGTGCCAGCAGTGATTTATCCTACTATGGCTACACCTTC; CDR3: CASSDLSYYGYTF
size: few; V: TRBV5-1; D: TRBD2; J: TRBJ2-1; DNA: TGCGCCAGCAGCCCCAGCGGGAGCCTATTAAATGAGCAGTTCTTC; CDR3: CASSPSGSLLNEQFF
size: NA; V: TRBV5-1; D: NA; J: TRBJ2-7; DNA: TGCGCCAGCAGGAACAGTAATGGATACGAGCAGTACTTC; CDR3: CASRNSNGYEQYF
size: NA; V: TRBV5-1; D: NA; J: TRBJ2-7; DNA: TGCGCCAGCAGCCCCCCTTCCTACGAGCAGTACTTC; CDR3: CASSPPSYEQYF
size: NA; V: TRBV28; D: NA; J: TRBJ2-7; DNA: TGTGCCAGCAGTTCCACAGAATACGAGCAGTACTTC; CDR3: CASSSTEYEQYF
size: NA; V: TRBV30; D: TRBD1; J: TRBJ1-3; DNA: TGTGCCTGGAGCCCAGGGGGCTCTGGAAACACCATATATTTT; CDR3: CAWSPGGSGNTIYF
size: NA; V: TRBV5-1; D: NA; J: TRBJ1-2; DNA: TGCGCCAGCAGCTTGGCAGGGTTCGGCTACACCTTC; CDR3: CASSLAGFGYTF
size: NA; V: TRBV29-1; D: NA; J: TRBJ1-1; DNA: TGCAGCGCCCAACCAATGAACACTGAAGCTTTCTTT; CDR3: CSAQPMNTEAFF
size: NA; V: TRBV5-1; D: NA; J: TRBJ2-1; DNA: TGCGCCAGCAGCTTGTTCGGAGAGGCCTACAATGAGCAGTTCTTC; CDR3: CASSLFGEAYNEQFF
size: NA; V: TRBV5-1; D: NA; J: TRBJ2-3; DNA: TGCGCCAGCAGCTTGGGTGGGTTCACAGATACGCAGTATTTT; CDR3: CASSLGGFTDTQYF
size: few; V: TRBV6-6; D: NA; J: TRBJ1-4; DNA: TGTGCCAGCAGTAGACAGGAAAAACTGTTTTTT; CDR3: CASSRQEKLFF
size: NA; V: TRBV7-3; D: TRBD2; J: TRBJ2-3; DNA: TGTGCCAGCAGCTTAATGGGAGGACTAGCGGGAGTTGCAGATACGCAGTATTTT; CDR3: CASSLMGGLAGVADTQYF
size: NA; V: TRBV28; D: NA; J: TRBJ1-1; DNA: TGTGCCAGCAGTCCCGAACAGGGGAACACTGAAGCTTTCTTT; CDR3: CASSPEQGNTEAFF
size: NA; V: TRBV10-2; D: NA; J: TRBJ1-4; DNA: TGCGCCAGCAGTGATTGGCAGCCTAATGAAAAACTGTTTTTT; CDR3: CASSDWQPNEKLFF
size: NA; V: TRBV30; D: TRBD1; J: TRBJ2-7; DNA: TGTGCCTGGAATGGACAGGGGACCTACGAGCAGTACTTC; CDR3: CAWNGQGTYEQYF
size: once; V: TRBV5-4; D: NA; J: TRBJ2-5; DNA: TGTGCCAGCAGCCCGGCGGCAGGCATGGAGACCCAGTACTTC; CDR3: CASSPAAGMETQYF
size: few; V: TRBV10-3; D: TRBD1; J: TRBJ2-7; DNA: TGTGCCATCAACGCCGACAGGGTAGGCGAGCAGTACTTC; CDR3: CAINADRVGEQYF
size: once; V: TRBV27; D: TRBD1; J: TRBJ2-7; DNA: TGTGCCAGCAGAGACCGGGACAGCTCCTACGAGCAGTACTTC; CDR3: CASRDRDSSYEQYF
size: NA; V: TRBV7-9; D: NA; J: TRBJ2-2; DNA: TGTGCCAGCAGCTCACAAGGCGGGGAGCTGTTTTTT; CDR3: CASSSQGGELFF
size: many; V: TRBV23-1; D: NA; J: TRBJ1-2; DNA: TGCGCCAGCAGACTGGGTTTTGATGGGGGCGGCTATGGCTACACCTTC; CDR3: CASRLGFDGGGYGYTF
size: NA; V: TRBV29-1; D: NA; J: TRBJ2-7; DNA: TGCAGCGTTGAAGGACAGGTAAGCGGCGAGCAGTACTTC; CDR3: CSVEGQVSGEQYF
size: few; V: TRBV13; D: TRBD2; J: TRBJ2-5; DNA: TGTGCCAGCAGATTCACTTTGGGAGGGTTTGAGACCCAGTACTTC; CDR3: CASRFTLGGFETQYF
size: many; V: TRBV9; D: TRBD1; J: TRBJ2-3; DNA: TGTGCCAGCAGCGCCAATCCGGGACAGGGAACTCCCACAGATACGCAGTATTTT; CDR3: CASSANPGQGTPTDTQYF
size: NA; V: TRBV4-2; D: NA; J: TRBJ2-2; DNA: TGTGCCAGCAGCCAAGTGGGCGGATTCACCGGGGAGCTGTTTTTT; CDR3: CASSQVGGFTGELFF
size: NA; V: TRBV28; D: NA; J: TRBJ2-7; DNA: TGTGCCAGCAGTCAAGGGACAACCCTTACCTACGAGCAGTACTTC; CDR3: CASSQGTTLTYEQYF
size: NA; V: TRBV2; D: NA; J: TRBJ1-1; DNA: TGTGCCAGCAGTGAAGCGTTCGGAACGAAAGCTTTCTTT; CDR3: CASSEAFGTKAFF
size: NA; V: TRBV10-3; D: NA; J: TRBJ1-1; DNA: TGTGCCATCAGGGAAGACAGTGGAGTAGGTGAAGCTTTCTTT; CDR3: CAIREDSGVGEAFF
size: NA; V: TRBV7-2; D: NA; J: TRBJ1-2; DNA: TGTGCCAGCAGCTTAATAGGTATAATCAACTATGGCTACACCTTC; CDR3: CASSLIGIINYGYTF
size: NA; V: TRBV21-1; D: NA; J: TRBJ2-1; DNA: TGTGCCAGCAACCAACCAACAGGGGTTAATGAGCAGTTCTTC; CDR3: CASNQPTGVNEQFF
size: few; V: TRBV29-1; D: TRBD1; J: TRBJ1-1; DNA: TGCAGCGTTGAAGGGCAGGGGGCCACTGAAGCTTTCTTT; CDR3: CSVEGQGATEAFF
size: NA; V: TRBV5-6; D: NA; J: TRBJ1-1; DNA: TGTGCCAGCAGCTCCACGCCAAACACTGAAGCTTTCTTT; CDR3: CASSSTPNTEAFF
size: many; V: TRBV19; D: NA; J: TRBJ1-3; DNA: TGTGCCAGTAGTCCCCGTCGAAACACCATATATTTT; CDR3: CASSPRRNTIYF
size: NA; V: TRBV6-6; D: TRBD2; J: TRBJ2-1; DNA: TGTGCCAGCAGTTACGGGGGACTAGCTAGTCAGAATGAGCAGTTCTTC; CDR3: CASSYGGLASQNEQFF
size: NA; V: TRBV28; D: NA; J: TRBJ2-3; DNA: TGTGCCAGCATTCTACAGGGTGGGCCCACAGATACGCAGTATTTT; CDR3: CASILQGGPTDTQYF
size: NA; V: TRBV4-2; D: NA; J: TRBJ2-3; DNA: TGTGCCAGCAGCCAGACAGGCACAGATACGCAGTATTTT; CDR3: CASSQTGTDTQYF
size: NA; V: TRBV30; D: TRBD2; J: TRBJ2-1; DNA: TGTGCCTGGAGTTCAGAAACGGGGGGATCCTACAATGAGCAGTTCTTC; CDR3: CAWSSETGGSYNEQFF
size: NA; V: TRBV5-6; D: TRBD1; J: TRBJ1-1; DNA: TGTGCCAGCGCAACAGGGGGGACGAACACTGAAGCTTTCTTT; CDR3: CASATGGTNTEAFF
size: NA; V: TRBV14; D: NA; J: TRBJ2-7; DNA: TGTGCCAGCAGCCAAGATTTGGACGAGCAGTACTTC; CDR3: CASSQDLDEQYF